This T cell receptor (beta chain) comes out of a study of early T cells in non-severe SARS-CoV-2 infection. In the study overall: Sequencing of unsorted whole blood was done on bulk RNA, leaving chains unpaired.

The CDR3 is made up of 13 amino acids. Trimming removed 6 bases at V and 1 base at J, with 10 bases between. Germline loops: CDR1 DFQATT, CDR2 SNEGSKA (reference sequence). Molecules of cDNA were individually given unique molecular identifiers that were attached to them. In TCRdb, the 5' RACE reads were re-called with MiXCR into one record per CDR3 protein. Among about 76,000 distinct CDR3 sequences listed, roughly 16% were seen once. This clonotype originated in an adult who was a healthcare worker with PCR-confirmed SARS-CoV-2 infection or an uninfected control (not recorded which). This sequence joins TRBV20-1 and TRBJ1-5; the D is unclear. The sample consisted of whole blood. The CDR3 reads CSAGTRSNQPQHF. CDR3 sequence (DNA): TGCAGTGCCGGTACTAGGAGCAATCAGCCCCAGCATTTT.